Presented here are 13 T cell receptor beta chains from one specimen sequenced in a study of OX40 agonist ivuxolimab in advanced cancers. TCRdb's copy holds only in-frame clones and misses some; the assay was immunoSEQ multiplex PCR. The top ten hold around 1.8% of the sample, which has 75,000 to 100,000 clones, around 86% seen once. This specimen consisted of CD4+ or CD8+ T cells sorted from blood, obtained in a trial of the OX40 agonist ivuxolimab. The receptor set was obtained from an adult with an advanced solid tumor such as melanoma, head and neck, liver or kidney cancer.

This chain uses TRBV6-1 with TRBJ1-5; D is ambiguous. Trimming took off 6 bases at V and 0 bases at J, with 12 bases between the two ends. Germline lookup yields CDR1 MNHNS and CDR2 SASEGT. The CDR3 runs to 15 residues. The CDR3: CASSPGRYSNQPQHF. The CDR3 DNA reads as TGTGCCAGCAGCCCCGGACGGTATAGCAATCAGCCCCAGCATTTT.

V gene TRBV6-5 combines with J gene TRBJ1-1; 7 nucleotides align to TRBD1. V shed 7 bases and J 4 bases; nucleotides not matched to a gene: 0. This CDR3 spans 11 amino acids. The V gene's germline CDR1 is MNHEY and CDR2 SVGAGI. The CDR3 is CASTGGTEAFF. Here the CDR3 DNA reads TGTGCCAGCACAGGGGGCACTGAAGCTTTCTTT.

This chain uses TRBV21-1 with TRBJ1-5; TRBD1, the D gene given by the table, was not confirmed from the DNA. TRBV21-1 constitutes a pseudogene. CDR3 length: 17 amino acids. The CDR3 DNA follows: TGTGCCAGCATGGAACGTCAGGGTCCCGCTAGCAATCAGCCCCAGCATTTT. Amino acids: CASMERQGPASNQPQHF.

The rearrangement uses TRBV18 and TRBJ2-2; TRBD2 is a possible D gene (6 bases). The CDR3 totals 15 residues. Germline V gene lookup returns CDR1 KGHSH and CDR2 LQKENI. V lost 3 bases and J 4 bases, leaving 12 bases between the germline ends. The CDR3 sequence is CASSPLQGGTGELFF. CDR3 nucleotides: TGTGCCAGCTCACCTTTGCAGGGAGGCACCGGGGAGCTGTTTTTT.

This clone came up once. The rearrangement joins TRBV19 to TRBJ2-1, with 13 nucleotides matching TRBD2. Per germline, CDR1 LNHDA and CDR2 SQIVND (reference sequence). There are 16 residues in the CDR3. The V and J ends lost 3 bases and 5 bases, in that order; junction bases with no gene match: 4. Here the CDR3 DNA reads TGTGCCAGTAGTATGACTAGCGGGAGGATCCACAATGAGCAGTTCTTC. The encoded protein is CASSMTSGRIHNEQFF.

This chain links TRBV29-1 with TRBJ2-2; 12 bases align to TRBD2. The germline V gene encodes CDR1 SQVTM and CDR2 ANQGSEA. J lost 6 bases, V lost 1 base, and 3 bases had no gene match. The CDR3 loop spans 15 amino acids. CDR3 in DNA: TGCAGCGTTGAAGGTGCTAGCGGGAGGGCCGGGGAGCTGTTTTTT. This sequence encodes CSVEGASGRAGELFF.

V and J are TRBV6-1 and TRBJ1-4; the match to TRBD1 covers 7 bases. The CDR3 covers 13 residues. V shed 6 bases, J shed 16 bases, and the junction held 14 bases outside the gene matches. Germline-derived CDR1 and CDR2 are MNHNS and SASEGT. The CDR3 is CASSPRNRDSQFF. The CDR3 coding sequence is TGTGCCAGCAGCCCCAGAAACCGGGACAGTCAGTTTTTT.

The CDR3 region has the DNA TGTGCCAGCAGCCTGAGATTAGTGGACGAGCAGTACTTC. This codes for CASSLRLVDEQYF. This chain joins TRBV5-8 and TRBJ2-7; D gene unclear. V lost 4 bases and J 5 bases, leaving 13 bases between the germline ends. In germline, CDR1 is SGHTS, CDR2 YDEGEE. The CDR3 contains 13 residues.

The CDR3 DNA reads as TGTGCCAGCAGCTCGGGATGGCTCTCTGAAGCTTTCTTT. Protein: CASSSGWLSEAFF. The chain uses TRBV5-8 and TRBJ1-1, with no clear D. The germline V gene has CDR1 SGHTS and CDR2 YDEGEE. The CDR3 sequence is 13 residues long. V was pared by 3 bases and J by 6 bases, with 12 bases between.

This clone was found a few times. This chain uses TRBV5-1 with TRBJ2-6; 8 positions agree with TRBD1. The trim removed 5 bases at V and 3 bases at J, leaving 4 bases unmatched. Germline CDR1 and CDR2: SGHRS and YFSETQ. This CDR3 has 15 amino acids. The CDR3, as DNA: TGCGCCAGCAGACCAGGACAGGGTGGGGCCAACGTCCTGACTTTC. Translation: CASRPGQGGANVLTF.

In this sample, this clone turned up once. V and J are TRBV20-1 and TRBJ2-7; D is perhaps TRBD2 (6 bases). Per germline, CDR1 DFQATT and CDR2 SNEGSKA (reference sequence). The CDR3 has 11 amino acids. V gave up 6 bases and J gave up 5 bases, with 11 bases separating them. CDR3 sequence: CSAAGRDEQYF. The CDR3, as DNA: TGCAGTGCGGCGGGACGCGACGAGCAGTACTTC.

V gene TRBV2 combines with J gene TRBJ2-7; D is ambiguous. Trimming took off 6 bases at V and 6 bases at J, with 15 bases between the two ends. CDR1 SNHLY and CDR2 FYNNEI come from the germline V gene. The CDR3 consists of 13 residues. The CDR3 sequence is CASRERMDREQYF. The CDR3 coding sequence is TGTGCCAGCAGGGAACGTATGGATCGCGAGCAGTACTTC.

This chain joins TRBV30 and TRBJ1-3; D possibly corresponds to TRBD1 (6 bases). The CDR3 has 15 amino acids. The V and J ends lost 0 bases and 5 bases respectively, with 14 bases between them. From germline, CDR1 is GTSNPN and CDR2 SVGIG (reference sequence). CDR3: CAWSVRVTGRNTIYF. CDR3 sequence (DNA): TGTGCCTGGAGTGTACGGGTAACAGGGAGAAACACCATATATTTT.